A single sample is the source of the 11 T cell receptor beta chains below, sequenced in a study of blood T cell repertoires in COVID-19. Libraries were prepared by immunoSEQ multiplex PCR; TCRdb keeps only in-frame clonotypes and omits some of them. The table shows around 67,000 clones, with about 80% occurring only once. The sample was peripheral blood. These receptors came from a woman aged 70-85 years with acute or convalescent COVID-19.

The J gene is TRBJ1-6, the V gene TRBV30, with 8 positions matching TRBD1. Germline V gene sequence: CDR1 GTSNPN, CDR2 SVGIG (reference sequence). V lost 5 bases to trimming and J lost 9 bases; unmatched junction nucleotides: 6. The length of the CDR3 is 13 residues. The CDR3: CAWARGQGSPLHF. DNA of the CDR3: TGTGCCTGGGCCAGGGGGCAGGGTTCACCCCTCCACTTT. Supplemented by reference TRBV30 and TRBJ1-6, the full variable domain reads SQTIHQWPATLVQPVGSPLSLECTVEGTSNPNLYWYRQAAGRGLQLLFYSVGIGQISSEVPQNLSASRPQDRQFILSSKKLLLSDSGFYLCAWARGQGSPLHFGNGTRLTVT.

The CDR3 sequence is CATSDDGTPYGYTF. The CDR3 nucleotides are TGTGCCACCAGTGATGACGGGACACCGTATGGCTACACCTTC. The chain couples TRBV24-1 to TRBJ1-2; D may be TRBD1 (6 bases). The germline V and J ends were trimmed by 3 bases and 5 bases, with 12 bases remaining between them. The germline CDR1 and CDR2 sequences are KGHDR and SFDVKD. The CDR3 spans 14 residues.

The chain combines TRBV6-5 with TRBJ1-2; D call uncertain. CDR1 is MNHEY, CDR2 SVGAGI, per germline. The CDR3 totals 13 residues. V shed 6 bases and J shed 6 bases, with 14 bases lying between them. This chain's CDR3 is CASRNAGGHGYTF. CDR3 nucleotides: TGTGCCAGCAGGAATGCGGGAGGCCATGGCTACACCTTC.

J is TRBJ1-2 and V is TRBV19; no clear D. In germline, CDR1 is LNHDA, CDR2 SQIVND (reference sequence). V lost 6 bases to trimming and J lost 2 bases, with 10 bases between them. The CDR3 consists of 13 residues. CDR3 bases: TGTGCCAGTAGCGTGACACTCAACTATGGCTACACCTTC. Translating it yields CASSVTLNYGYTF.

The chain links TRBV7-9 to TRBJ1-1; tentative D call: TRBD1 (6 bases). This CDR3 has 13 amino acids. Germline V gene lookup returns CDR1 SEHNR and CDR2 FQNEAQ (reference sequence). The V and J ends lost 4 bases and 5 bases respectively, with 11 bases between them. CDR3 sequence reads: CASSSGTLTEAFF. The CDR3, as DNA: TGTGCCAGCAGCTCCGGGACATTAACTGAAGCTTTCTTT.

This chain connects TRBV5-1 to TRBJ2-7; D might be TRBD2 (7 bases). The CDR3 totals 18 residues. The V gene's germline CDR1 is SGHRS and CDR2 YFSETQ. V was cut by 1 base and J by 1 base, with 21 bases left in between. In DNA form, the CDR3 reads TGCGCCAGCAGCTTGTCCCGAGGGGGGGGGCGCCTGTCCTACGAGCAGTACTTC. This sequence encodes CASSLSRGGGRLSYEQYF.

The chain recombines TRBV2 with TRBJ2-1; a weak D match, TRBD2 (6 bases). V was shortened by 8 bases and J by 8 bases, with 13 bases between the two germline ends. The CDR3 runs 12 residues. Looked up from germline, CDR1 is SNHLY and CDR2 is FYNNEI. In DNA, the CDR3 is TGTGCCAGCGGACCCCGGAGGGATGAGCAGTTCTTC. It yields the protein CASGPRRDEQFF.

The chain is built from TRBV7-9 and TRBJ1-5; D is ambiguous. V gave up 6 bases and J gave up 2 bases, with 11 bases separating them. The CDR3 runs 14 residues. CDR1 is SEHNR and CDR2 is FQNEAQ in the germline V gene (reference sequence). This CDR3 is CASSPSGGNQPQHF. The CDR3 DNA reads TGTGCCAGCAGTCCCAGTGGTGGCAATCAGCCCCAGCATTTT.

This clone was counted a single time. The J gene is TRBJ2-3, the V gene TRBV10-1, with D perhaps matching TRBD1 (6 bases). CDR3 length: 14 residues. Between the trimmed V and J ends, which lost 6 bases and 6 bases, there was a span of 16 bases. Germline-derived CDR1 and CDR2 are WNHNN and SYGVQD (reference sequence). CDR3: CASSRDIRGDTQYF. The DNA of the CDR3 is TGCGCCAGCAGCCGGGACATCCGAGGGGATACGCAGTATTTT.

The chain joins TRBV3-1 (or the pseudogene TRBV3-2) to TRBJ1-1, with TRBD1 matching 7 bases. CDR3 length: 14 amino acids. V shed 4 bases and J 5 bases; nucleotides not matched to a gene: 7. Germline lookup yields CDR1 LGHDT and CDR2 YNNKEL (reference sequence). The CDR3 reads CASSLHKGATEAFF. In nucleotides, the CDR3 is TGTGCCAGCAGCCTCCATAAGGGGGCGACTGAAGCTTTCTTT.

V is TRBV29-1 and J is TRBJ1-2, with TRBD1 matching 10 bases. V was clipped by 0 bases and J by 7 bases; unmatched bases: 8. This CDR3 region has 15 residues. Germline CDR1 reads SQVTM; CDR2 reads ANQGSEA. The CDR3 coding sequence is TGCAGCGTTGAAGATTCCGGACAGGGGGTTGCTGGCTACACCTTC. Its protein is CSVEDSGQGVAGYTF.